One and the same sample provided the 7 T cell receptor beta chains below, sequenced in a study of beta chain features in type 1 diabetes. Antigen specificity for these receptors is unknown. Whole-study results and caveats: Shorter TCRB CDR3s, moderately but significantly so, were found in Type 1 diabetes patients in all four CD4+ subsets.

Reverse transcription of all isolated RNA meant that expressed TCRB transcripts were sequenced. Libraries were prepared by immunoSEQ multiplex PCR; TCRdb keeps only in-frame clonotypes and omits some of them. The sample lists 300,000 to 400,000 clones, around a tenth seen once, with less than 0.65% in the top ten. Sequences were obtained from central memory CD4+ T cells from blood. The source is a young man with type 1 diabetes.

This clone was counted a few times. The rearrangement joins TRBV30 to TRBJ1-5; D may be TRBD1 (5 bases). CDR1 GTSNPN and CDR2 SVGIG come from the germline V gene (reference sequence). The CDR3 is 14 residues long. Trimming removed 2 bases from V and 3 bases from J, with 11 bases in between. DNA for the CDR3: TGTGCCTGGAGTAGAGACAGCCCCAATCAGCCCCAGCATTTT. Protein sequence: CAWSRDSPNQPQHF. The full variable domain, rest sourced from reference TRBV30 and TRBJ1-5, is SQTIHQWPATLVQPVGSPLSLECTVEGTSNPNLYWYRQAAGRGLQLLFYSVGIGQISSEVPQNLSASRPQDRQFILSSKKLLLSDSGFYLCAWSRDSPNQPQHFGDGTRLSIL.

Concerning this clone itself: A much more abundant neighbour one base away suggests this may be a read error. The J gene is TRBJ2-7, the V gene TRBV7-3, with D unclear. Germline lookup yields CDR1 SGHTA and CDR2 FQGTGA. V lost 5 bases, J lost 3 bases, and 5 bases lay in between. The CDR3 runs to 11 residues. The CDR3 is CASSIDYEQYF. The CDR3 DNA reads as TGTGCCAGCAGCATCGACTACGAGCAGTACTTC. The whole variable domain, filled in from reference TRBV7-3 and TRBJ2-7, reads GAGVSQTPSNKVTEKGKYVELRCDPISGHTALYWYRQSLGQGPEFLIYFQGTGAADDSGLPNDRFFAVRPEGSVSTLKIQRTERGDSAVYLCASSIDYEQYFGPGTRLTVT.

This clone was observed a few times. V is TRBV7-6 and J is TRBJ1-2; 7 nucleotides agree with TRBD1. V dropped 2 bases and J dropped 5; count of bases not matched to a gene: 26. CDR3 size: 21 residues. Looked up from germline, CDR1 is SGHVS and CDR2 is FNYEAQ. In DNA form, the CDR3 reads TGTGCCAGCAGCTTAACGTCGGCGCCTGATCGGCGCAGGGGGTCCACTTATGGCTACACCTTC. Translating gives CASSLTSAPDRRRGSTYGYTF.

This clone was recorded a few times. The CDR3 loop reads CASSVDRFNTGELFF. DNA for the CDR3: TGTGCCAGCAGCGTGGACAGGTTTAACACCGGGGAGCTGTTTTTT. The V and J genes are TRBV7-9 and TRBJ2-2; TRBD1 matches at 7 bases. The CDR3 length is 15 residues. The germline CDR1 and CDR2 sequences are SEHNR and FQNEAQ (reference sequence). Unmatched junction bases numbered 5, after V lost 5 bases and J lost 2 bases.

This clone came up many times. The V and J genes are TRBV28 and TRBJ1-2, with D perhaps matching TRBD1 (5 bases). Germline V lookup: CDR1 MDHEN, CDR2 SYDVKM. V dropped 6 bases and J dropped 0 bases, with 17 bases sitting between them. The CDR3 is 16 amino acids. CDR3 DNA sequence: TGTGCCAGCAGCCTTCGACAGATCCTTTCTAACTATGGCTACACCTTC. Its protein product is CASSLRQILSNYGYTF.

The gene calls are TRBV30 and TRBJ2-3; 7 nucleotides agree with TRBD1. This CDR3 has 15 residues. Per germline, CDR1 GTSNPN and CDR2 SVGIG (reference sequence). Germline trimming cut 0 bases from V and 1 base from J; bases unmatched to any gene: 4. The CDR3 DNA reads TGTGCCTGGAGTGTATTAGGGACAGGCACAGATACGCAGTATTTT. It translates to CAWSVLGTGTDTQYF.

V usage is TRBV7-6 and J usage is TRBJ2-2; 7 bases map to TRBD1. CDR1 SGHVS and CDR2 FNYEAQ come from the germline V gene. The CDR3 has 16 amino acids. Trimming cost V 4 bases and J 1 base; bases outside gene matches: 6. CDR3 in amino acids: CASSWSAGGNTGELFF. As DNA, the CDR3 is TGTGCCAGCAGCTGGTCCGCAGGGGGGAACACCGGGGAGCTGTTTTTT. The full variable domain, with the rest looked up from reference TRBV7-6 and TRBJ2-2, is GAGVSQSPRYKVTKRGQDVALRCDPISGHVSLYWYRQALGQGPEFLTYFNYEAQQDKSGLPNDRFSAERPEGSISTLTIQRTEQRDSAMYRCASSWSAGGNTGELFFGEGSRLTVL.